This T cell receptor beta chain was sequenced for a study of neoadjuvant anti-PD-1 for oral cavity cancer. Turning to the study itself: Patients without progression received a fourth nivolumab dose around day 43, then surgical resection on days 50-56.

With 0 bases removed from V and 6 bases from J, the gap between germline ends came to 15 bases. CDR1 is LNHNV and CDR2 is YYDKDF in the germline V gene (reference sequence). The CDR3 totals 15 residues. Six replicates per PBMC sample, mostly from approximately 0.45 ug of genomic DNA. Clones were read by immunoSEQ multiplex PCR, and TCRdb kept only the in-frame ones, dropping some. The table includes about 7,000 clones, less than 85% detected once. This receptor was taken from a person between 40 and 85 years old with oral cavity squamous cell carcinoma. The sample was PBMCs, taken before nivolumab (anti-PD-1) treatment. The J gene is TRBJ2-7, the V gene TRBV15, with a tentative D call TRBD2 (7 bases). DNA for the CDR3: TGTGCCACCAGCAGAGATTTTGCGGGGGCCCTCGAGCAGTACTTC. It is translated as CATSRDFAGALEQYF.